The 4 T cell receptor beta chains in this list originate from one sample, sequenced in a study of blood T cells in healthy people across ages. A second PCR of 7 to 11 cycles used a sample-barcoded 5' primer and a J-beta primer mix. TCRdb analysed the 5' RACE reads with MiXCR anew, one entry per CDR3 protein. The repertoire holds fewer than 950,000 distinct CDR3 sequences, about 36% seen once, with around 13% in the top ten. The specimen was blood. The receptor source for this set is a man aged 18-30 years in good health.

The V gene is TRBV11-2, the J gene TRBJ1-1, with a weak D call TRBD1 (5 bases). V was cut by 0 bases and J by 10 bases, with 15 bases left in between. Germline values: CDR1 SGHAT, CDR2 FQNNGV. The CDR3 has 14 residues. CDR3 sequence: CASSLDRGVPRAFF. CDR3 nucleotides: TGTGCCAGCAGCTTAGATCGAGGGGTCCCGAGAGCTTTCTTT.

This clonotype was seen more than once but under ten times. V gene TRBV15 combines with J gene TRBJ2-5; TRBD1 agrees at 8 bases. The CDR3 contains 14 residues. V was clipped by 5 bases and J by 5 bases; unmatched bases: 7. CDR1 is LNHNV, CDR2 YYDKDF, per germline (reference sequence). This CDR3 is CATSGQGSGETQYF. For the CDR3, the DNA is TGTGCCACCAGCGGACAGGGAAGTGGCGAGACCCAGTACTTC.

This clonotype appeared many times. V usage is TRBV4-3 and J usage is TRBJ1-4; no definite D call. The CDR3 spans 19 residues. CDR1 is LGHNA and CDR2 is YSLEER in the germline V gene. V was pared by 1 base and J by 5 bases, with 23 bases between. This CDR3 reads CASSQGPRRSGERNEKLFF. The CDR3 nucleotides read TGCGCCAGCAGCCAAGGTCCCCGACGGTCCGGGGAGAGGAATGAAAAACTGTTTTTT.

About this clonotype itself: An end of the junction does not agree with germline; a read error may underlie this. The V gene is TRBV12-3 or TRBV12-4, the J gene TRBJ2-3; TRBD2 might be the D (6 bases). CDR3 length equals 11 residues. CDR3 bases: TGTGCCAGCACCCCCTCGGGACTCCAAGGTTTT. It translates to CASTPSGLQGF.